This T cell receptor (beta chain) comes out of a study of cytomegalovirus exposure and HLA in healthy donors. Study-level results: A later analysis found first-cohort TCR clusters tended to co-occur in the 100 to 150 validation repertoires.

These donors were members of the roughly 120-subject validation cohort, a group separate from the roughly 670-subject first cohort. As to this clone: Its antigen is currently unknown.

Data came from immunoSEQ multiplex PCR; TCRdb stores just in-frame clones and leaves some out. The table records 130,000 to 150,000 clones, over 80% of them present only once. Germline V CDR1 and CDR2: MGHDK, SYGVNS. V trimming: 4 bases; J trimming: 3 bases; junction bases outside the gene matches: 8. The CDR3 sequence is 16 residues long. The chain links TRBV25-1 to TRBJ2-3; 9 bases map to TRBD1. This receptor was obtained from a man between 18 and 35 years old in good health and CMV-seropositive. Sequencing was done on a sample of PBMCs. As DNA, the CDR3 is TGTGCCAGCAGTGTCCAGGACAGGGGTGCGACAGATACGCAGTATTTT. This gives the protein CASSVQDRGATDTQYF.